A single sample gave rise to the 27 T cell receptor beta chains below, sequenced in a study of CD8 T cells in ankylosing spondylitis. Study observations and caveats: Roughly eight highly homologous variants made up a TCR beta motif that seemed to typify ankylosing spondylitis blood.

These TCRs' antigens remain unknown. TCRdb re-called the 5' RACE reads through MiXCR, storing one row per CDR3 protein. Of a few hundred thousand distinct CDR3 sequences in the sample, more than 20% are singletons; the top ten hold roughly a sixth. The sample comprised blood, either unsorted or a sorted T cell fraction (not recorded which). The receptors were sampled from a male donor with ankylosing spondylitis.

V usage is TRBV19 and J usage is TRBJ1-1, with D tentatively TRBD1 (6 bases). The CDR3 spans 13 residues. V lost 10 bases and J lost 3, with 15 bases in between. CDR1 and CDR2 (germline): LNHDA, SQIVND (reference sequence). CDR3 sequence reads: CATGAIRDTEAFF. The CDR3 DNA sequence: TGTGCCACAGGGGCCATACGGGACACTGAAGCTTTCTTT.

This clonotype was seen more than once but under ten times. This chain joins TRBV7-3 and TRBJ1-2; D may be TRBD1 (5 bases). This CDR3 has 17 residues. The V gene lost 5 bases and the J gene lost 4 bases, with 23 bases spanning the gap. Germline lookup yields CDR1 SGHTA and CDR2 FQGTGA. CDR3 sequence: CASSLNPTGTQAYGYTF. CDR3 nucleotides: TGTGCCAGCAGCCTCAACCCTACAGGAACTCAGGCCTATGGCTACACCTTC. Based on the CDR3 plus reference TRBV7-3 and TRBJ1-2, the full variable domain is GAGVSQTPSNKVTEKGKYVELRCDPISGHTALYWYRQSLGQGPEFLIYFQGTGAADDSGLPNDRFFAVRPEGSVSTLKIQRTERGDSAVYLCASSLNPTGTQAYGYTFGSGTRLTVV.

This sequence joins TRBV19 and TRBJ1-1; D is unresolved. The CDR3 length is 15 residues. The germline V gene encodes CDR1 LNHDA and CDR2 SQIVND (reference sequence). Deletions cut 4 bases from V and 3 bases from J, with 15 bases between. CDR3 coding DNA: TGTGCCAGTAGTACCTGGGGAGCGGGAGACACTGAAGCTTTCTTT. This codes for CASSTWGAGDTEAFF.

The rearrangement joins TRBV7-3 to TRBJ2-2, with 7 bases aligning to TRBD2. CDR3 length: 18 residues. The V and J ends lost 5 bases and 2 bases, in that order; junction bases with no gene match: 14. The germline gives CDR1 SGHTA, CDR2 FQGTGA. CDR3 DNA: TGTGCCAGCAGCCCACCGGCCTTGGCGGGAGATAACACCGGGGAGCTGTTTTTT. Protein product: CASSPPALAGDNTGELFF.

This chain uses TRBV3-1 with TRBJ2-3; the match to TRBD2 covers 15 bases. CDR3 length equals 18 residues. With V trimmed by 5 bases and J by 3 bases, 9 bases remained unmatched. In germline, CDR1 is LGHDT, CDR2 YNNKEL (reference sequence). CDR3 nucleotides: TGTGCCAGCAGCTACGAGGGACTAGCGGGAGGAGGGACAGATACGCAGTATTTT. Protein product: CASSYEGLAGGGTDTQYF.

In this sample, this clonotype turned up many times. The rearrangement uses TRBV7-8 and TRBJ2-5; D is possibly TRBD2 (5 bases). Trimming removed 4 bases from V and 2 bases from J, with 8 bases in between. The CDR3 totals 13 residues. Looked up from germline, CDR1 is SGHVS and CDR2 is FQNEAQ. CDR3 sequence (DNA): TGTGCCAGCAGCTGGGCGGGTCAAGAGACCCAGTACTTC. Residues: CASSWAGQETQYF.

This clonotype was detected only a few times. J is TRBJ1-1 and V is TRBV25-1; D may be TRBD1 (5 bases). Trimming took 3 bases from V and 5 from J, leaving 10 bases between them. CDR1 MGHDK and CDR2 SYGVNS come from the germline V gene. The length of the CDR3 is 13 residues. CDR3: CASSDRGRTEAFF. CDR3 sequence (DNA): TGTGCCAGCAGTGATCGGGGGAGGACTGAAGCTTTCTTT.

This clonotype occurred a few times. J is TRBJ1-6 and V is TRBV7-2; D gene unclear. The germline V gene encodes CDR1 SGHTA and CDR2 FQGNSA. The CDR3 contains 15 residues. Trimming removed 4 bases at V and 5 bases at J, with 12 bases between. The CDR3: CASSSRDPNNSPLHF. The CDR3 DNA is TGTGCCAGCAGCTCCCGAGACCCTAATAATTCACCCCTCCACTTT.

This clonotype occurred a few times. The CDR3 region has the DNA TGTGCCAGCAGGCCAAACCCCCGGTCATCGGATACGCAGTATTTT. Encoded protein: CASRPNPRSSDTQYF. The genes are TRBV25-1 and TRBJ2-3, with D hard to call. The CDR3 runs 15 residues. Germline V lookup: CDR1 MGHDK, CDR2 SYGVNS. V was cut by 6 bases and J by 6 bases, with 19 bases left in between. Complete variable domain (other parts from reference TRBV25-1 and TRBJ2-3): EADIYQTPRYLVIGTGKKITLECSQTMGHDKMYWYQQDPGMELHLIHYSYGVNSTEKGDLSSESTVSRIRTEHFPLTLESARPSHTSQYLCASRPNPRSSDTQYFGPGTRLTVL.

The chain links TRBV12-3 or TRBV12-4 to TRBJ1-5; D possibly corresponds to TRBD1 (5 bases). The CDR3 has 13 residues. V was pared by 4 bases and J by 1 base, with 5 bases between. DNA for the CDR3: TGTGCCAGCAGTTGGGGCAGCAATCAGCCCCAGCATTTT. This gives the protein CASSWGSNQPQHF.

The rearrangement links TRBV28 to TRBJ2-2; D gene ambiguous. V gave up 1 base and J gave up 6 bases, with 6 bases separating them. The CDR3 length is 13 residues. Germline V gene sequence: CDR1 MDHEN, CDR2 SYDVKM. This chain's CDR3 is CASSLFLSGELFF. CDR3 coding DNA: TGTGCCAGCAGTTTATTCCTCTCCGGGGAGCTGTTTTTT.

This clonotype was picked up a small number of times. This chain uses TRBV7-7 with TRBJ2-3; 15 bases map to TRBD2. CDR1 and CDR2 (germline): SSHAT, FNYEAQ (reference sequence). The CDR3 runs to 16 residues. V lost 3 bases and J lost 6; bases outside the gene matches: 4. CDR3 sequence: CASSLGLAGGEDTQYF. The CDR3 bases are TGTGCCAGCAGCTTGGGACTAGCGGGAGGTGAGGATACGCAGTATTTT.

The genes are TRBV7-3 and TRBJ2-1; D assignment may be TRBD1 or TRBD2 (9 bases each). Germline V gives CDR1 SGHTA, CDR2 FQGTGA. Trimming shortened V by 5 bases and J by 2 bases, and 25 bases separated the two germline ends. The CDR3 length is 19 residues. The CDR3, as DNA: TGTGCCAGCAGCGGGACAGGGTTTATGGGCGGGAGGGCCTACAATGAGCAGTTCTTC. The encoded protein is CASSGTGFMGGRAYNEQFF.

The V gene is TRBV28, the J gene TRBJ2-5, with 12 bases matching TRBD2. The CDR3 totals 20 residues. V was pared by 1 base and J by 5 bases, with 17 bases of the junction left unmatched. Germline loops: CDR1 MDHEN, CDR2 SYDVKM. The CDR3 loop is CASSLFPTSGRRGGEETQYF. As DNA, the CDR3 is TGTGCCAGCAGTTTATTCCCGACTAGCGGGAGAAGGGGCGGTGAGGAGACCCAGTACTTC. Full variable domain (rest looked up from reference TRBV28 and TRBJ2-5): DVKVTQSSRYLVKRTGEKVFLECVQDMDHENMFWYRQDPGLGLRLIYFSYDVKMKEKGDIPEGYSVSREKKERFSLILESASTNQTSMYLCASSLFPTSGRRGGEETQYFGPGTRLLVL.

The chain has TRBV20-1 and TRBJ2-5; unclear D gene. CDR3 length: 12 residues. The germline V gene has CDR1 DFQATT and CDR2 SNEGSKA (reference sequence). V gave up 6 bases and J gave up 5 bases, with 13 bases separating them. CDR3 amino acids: CSARPDVETQYF. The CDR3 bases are TGCAGTGCGCGTCCGGACGTTGAGACCCAGTACTTC.

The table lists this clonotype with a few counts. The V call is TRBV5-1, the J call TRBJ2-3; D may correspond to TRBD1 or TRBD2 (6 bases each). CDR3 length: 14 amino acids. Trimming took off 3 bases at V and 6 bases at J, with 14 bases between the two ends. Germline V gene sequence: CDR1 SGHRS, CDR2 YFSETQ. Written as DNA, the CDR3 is TGCGCCAGCAGCTCCAACCCGGGGGCCGATACGCAGTATTTT. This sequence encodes CASSSNPGADTQYF.

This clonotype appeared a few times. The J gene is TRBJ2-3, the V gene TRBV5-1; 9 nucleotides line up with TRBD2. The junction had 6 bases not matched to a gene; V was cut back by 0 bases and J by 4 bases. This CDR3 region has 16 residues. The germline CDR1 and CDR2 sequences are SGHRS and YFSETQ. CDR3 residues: CASSLGGRGPSDTQYF. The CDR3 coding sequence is TGCGCCAGCAGCTTGGGCGGGAGGGGGCCGTCAGATACGCAGTATTTT.

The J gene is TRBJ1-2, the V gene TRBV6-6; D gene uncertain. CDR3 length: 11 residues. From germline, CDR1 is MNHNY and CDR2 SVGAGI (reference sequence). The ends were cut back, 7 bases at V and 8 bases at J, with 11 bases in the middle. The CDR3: CASTWGGGYTF. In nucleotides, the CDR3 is TGTGCCAGCACCTGGGGAGGAGGCTACACCTTC.

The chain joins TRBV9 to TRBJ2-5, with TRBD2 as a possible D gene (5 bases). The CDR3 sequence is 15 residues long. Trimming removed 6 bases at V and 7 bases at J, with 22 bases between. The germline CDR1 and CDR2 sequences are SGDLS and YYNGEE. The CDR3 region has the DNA TGTGCCAGCAACTCTGGAGGCTCCCCTTTAGGGACCCAGTACTTC. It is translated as CASNSGGSPLGTQYF.

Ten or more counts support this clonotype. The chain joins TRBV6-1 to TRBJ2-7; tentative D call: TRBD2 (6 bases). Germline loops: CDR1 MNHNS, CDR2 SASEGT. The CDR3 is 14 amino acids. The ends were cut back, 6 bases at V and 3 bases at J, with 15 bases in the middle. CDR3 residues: CASRVSRRDYEQYF. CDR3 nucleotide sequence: TGTGCCAGCAGGGTGTCTCGGCGGGACTACGAGCAGTACTTC.

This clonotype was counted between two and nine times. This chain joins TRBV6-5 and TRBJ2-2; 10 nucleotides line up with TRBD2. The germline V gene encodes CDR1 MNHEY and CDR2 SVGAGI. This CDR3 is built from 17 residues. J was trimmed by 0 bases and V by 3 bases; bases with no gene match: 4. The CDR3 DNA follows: TGTGCCAGCAGTTATCTAGCGGGAGCCGCGAACACCGGGGAGCTGTTTTTT. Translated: CASSYLAGAANTGELFF.

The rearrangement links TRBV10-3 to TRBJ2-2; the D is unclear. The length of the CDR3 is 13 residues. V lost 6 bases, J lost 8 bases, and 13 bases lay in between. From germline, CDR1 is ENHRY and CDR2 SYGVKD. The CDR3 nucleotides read TGTGCCATCAGGCCATCTGCACCGGGGGAGCTGTTTTTT. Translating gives CAIRPSAPGELFF.

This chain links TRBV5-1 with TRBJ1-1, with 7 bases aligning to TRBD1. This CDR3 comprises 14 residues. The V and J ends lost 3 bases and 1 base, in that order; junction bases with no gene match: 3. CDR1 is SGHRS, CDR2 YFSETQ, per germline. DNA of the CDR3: TGCGCCAGCAGCTCGGGACAGAGGAACACTGAAGCTTTCTTT. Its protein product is CASSSGQRNTEAFF.

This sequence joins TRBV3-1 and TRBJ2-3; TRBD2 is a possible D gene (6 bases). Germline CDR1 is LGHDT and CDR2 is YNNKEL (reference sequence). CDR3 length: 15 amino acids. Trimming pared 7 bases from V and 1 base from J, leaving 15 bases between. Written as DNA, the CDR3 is TGTGCCAGCAAGCCGGCGGCTAGCGGCACAGATACGCAGTATTTT. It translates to CASKPAASGTDTQYF.

The CDR3: CSASGTEETQYF. DNA of the CDR3: TGCAGTGCTAGTGGGACAGAAGAGACCCAGTACTTC. V is TRBV20-1 and J is TRBJ2-5, with 7 bases matching TRBD1. This CDR3 spans 12 amino acids. The V gene's germline CDR1 is DFQATT and CDR2 SNEGSKA (reference sequence). Losses at the gene ends were 3 bases for V and 3 bases for J; bases not matched to a gene: 1.

In DNA, the CDR3 is TGTGCCAGCAGAAGCACAGGGAGTAGGAATTCACCCCTCCACTTT. Its protein product is CASRSTGSRNSPLHF. V usage is TRBV9 and J usage is TRBJ1-6; maybe TRBD1 (6 bases). V was shortened by 5 bases and J by 7 bases, with 16 bases between the two germline ends. The CDR3 totals 15 residues. The V gene's germline CDR1 is SGDLS and CDR2 YYNGEE. Full variable domain (remainder filled in from reference TRBV9 and TRBJ1-6): DSGVTQTPKHLITATGQRVTLRCSPRSGDLSVYWYQQSLDQGLQFLIQYYNGEERAKGNILERFSAQQFPDLHSELNLSSLELGDSALYFCASRSTGSRNSPLHFGNGTRLTVT.

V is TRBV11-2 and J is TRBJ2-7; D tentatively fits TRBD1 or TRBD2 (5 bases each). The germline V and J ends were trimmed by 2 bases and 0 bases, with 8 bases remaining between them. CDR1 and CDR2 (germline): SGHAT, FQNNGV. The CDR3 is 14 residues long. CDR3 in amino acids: CASSLTGTSYEQYF. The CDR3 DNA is TGTGCCAGCAGCTTAACCGGGACCTCCTACGAGCAGTACTTC.